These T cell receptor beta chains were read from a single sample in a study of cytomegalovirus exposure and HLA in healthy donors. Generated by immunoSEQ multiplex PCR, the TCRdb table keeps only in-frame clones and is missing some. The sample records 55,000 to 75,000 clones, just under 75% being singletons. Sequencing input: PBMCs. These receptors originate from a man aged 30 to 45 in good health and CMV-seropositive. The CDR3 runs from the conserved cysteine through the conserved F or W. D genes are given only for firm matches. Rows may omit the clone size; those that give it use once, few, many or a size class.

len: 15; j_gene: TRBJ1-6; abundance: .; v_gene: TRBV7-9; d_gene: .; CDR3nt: TGTGCCAGCAGTTTTGGACAAACATTTAATTCACCCCTCCACTTT; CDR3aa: CASSFGQTFNSPLHF
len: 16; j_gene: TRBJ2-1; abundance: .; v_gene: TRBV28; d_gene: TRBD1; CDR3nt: TGTGCCAGCAGTTTATCTTCGGGGACAGGCACGGATGAGCAGTTCTTC; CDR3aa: CASSLSSGTGTDEQFF
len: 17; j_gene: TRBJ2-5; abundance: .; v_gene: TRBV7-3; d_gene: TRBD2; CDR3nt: TGTGCCAGCAGCCTGGGACTAGCGGGGGGGCCCGGTGAGACCCAGTACTTC; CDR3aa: CASSLGLAGGPGETQYF
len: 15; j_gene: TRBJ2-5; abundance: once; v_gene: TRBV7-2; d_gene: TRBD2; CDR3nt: TGTGCCAGCAGCGCGAGCGGGGGGGCACAGGAGACCCAGTACTTC; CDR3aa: CASSASGGAQETQYF
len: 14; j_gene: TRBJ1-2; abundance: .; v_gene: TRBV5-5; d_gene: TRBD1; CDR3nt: TGTGCCAGCAGCTTGGACAGGGGGGGCTATGGCTACACCTTC; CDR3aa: CASSLDRGGYGYTF
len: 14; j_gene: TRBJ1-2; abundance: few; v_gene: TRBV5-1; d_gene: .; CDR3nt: TGCGCCAGCAGCTTGGGGGCCAGGTCCGTCGGCTACACCTTC; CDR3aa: CASSLGARSVGYTF
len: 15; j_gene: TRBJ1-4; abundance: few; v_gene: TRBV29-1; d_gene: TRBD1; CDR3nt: TGCAGCGTTGAAGGGCGACAGGGGGCTAGAGAAAAACTGTTTTTT; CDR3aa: CSVEGRQGAREKLFF
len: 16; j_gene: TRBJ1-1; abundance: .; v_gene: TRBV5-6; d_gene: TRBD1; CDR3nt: TGTGCCAGCAGCTTGGAGGGACAGGGTTTTTTGACTGAAGCTTTCTTT; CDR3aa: CASSLEGQGFLTEAFF
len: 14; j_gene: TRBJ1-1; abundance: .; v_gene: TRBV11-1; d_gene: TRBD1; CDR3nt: TGTGCCAGCAGCGACGGATACAGGGGGACTAAAGCTTTCTTT; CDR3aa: CASSDGYRGTKAFF
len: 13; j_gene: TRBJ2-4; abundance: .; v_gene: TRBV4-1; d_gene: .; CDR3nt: TGCGCCAGCAGCCAAGATAGACAGGCCCATCAGTACTTC; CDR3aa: CASSQDRQAHQYF
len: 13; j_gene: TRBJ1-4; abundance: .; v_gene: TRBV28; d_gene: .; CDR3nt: TGTGCCGTCCAACGGGGGGTCGTTGAAAAACTGTTTTTT; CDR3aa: CAVQRGVVEKLFF
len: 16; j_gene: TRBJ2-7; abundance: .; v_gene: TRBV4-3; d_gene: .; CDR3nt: TGCGCCAGCAGCCAAGACGTCGGGGGGCCAGCCTACGAGCAGTACTTC; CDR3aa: CASSQDVGGPAYEQYF
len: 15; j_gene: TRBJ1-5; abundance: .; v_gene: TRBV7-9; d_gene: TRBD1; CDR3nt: TGTGCCAGCAGCTCGGGACAGATTAGCAATCAGCCCCAGCATTTT; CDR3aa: CASSSGQISNQPQHF
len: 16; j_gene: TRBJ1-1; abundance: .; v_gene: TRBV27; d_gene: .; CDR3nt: TGTGCCAGCAGTTTATACGTGGGTTCCGGGGGCACTGAAGCTTTCTTT; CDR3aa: CASSLYVGSGGTEAFF
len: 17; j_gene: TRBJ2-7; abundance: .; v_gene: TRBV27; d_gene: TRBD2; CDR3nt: TGTGCCAGCTGCCGACTAGCGGGGGGGTCGGTTTCCTACGAGCAGTACTTC; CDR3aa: CASCRLAGGSVSYEQYF
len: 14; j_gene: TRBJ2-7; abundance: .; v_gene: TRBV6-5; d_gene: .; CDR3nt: TGTGCCAGCAGCAAGACAGGGAGGCCCTACGAGCAGTACTTC; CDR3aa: CASSKTGRPYEQYF
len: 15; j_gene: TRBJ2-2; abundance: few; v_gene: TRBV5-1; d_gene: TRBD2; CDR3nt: TGCGCCAGCAGCATTGGACTAGCGGAGGGCGGGGAGCTGTTTTTT; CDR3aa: CASSIGLAEGGELFF
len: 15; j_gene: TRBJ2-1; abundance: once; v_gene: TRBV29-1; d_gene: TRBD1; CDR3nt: TGCAGCGTTGAAAGACAGGGGTTCACCATTGGTGAGCAGTTCTTC; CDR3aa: CSVERQGFTIGEQFF
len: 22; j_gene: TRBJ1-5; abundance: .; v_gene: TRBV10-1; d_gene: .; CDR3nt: TGCGCCAGCAGTGGGAGACGGAAAACATTCACCTCTCAACACGGGTATGGTCAGCCCCAGCATTTT; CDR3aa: CASSGRRKTFTSQHGYGQPQHF
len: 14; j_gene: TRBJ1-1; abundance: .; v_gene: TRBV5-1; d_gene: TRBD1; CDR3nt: TGCGCCAGCAGATTAACAGGGGGCGAAGAAGAAGCTTTCTTT; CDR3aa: CASRLTGGEEEAFF
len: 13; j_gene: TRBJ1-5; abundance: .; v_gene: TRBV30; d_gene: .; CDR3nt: TGTGCCTGGAGTGAACAGGGCAATCAGCCCCAGCATTTT; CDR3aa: CAWSEQGNQPQHF
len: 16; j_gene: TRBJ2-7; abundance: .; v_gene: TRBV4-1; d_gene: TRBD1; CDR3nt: TGCGCCAGCAGCCAAATCAGGGGGACAGCCTCCTACGAGCAGTACTTC; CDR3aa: CASSQIRGTASYEQYF
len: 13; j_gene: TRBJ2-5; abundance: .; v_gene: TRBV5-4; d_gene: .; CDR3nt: TGTGCCAGCAATAAGGACAGAGGGGAGACCCAGTACTTC; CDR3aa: CASNKDRGETQYF
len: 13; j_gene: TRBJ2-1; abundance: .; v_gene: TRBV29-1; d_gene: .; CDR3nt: TGCAGCGCACAGAGCCGACAGCTACATGAGCAGTTCTTC; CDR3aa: CSAQSRQLHEQFF
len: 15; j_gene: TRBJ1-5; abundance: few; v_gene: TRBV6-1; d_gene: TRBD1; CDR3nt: TGTGCCAGCAGCTCGGACAGGGGGCTCAATCAGCCCCAGCATTTT; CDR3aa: CASSSDRGLNQPQHF
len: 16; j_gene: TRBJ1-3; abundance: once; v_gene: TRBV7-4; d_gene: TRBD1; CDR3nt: TGTGCCAGCAGCCTCTCGAGGGGGCCCCGGAAGGACACCATATATTTT; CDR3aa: CASSLSRGPRKDTIYF
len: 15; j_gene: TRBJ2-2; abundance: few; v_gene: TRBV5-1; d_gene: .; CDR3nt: TGCGCCAGCACCGACCGGGATCTGAACACCGGGGAGCTGTTTTTT; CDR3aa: CASTDRDLNTGELFF
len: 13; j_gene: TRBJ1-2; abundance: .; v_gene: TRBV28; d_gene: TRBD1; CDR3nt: TGTGCCAGCAGGGACAGGACTAACTATGGCTACACCTTC; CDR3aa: CASRDRTNYGYTF
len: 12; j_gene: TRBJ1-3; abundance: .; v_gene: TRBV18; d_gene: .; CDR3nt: TGTGCCAGCTCAGCTACAGGAACCACCATATATTTT; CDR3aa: CASSATGTTIYF
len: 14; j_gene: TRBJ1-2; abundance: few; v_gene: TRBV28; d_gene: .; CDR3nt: TGTGCCAGCAGTTTGAGGGCAGGGGTGGGGGGCTACACCTTC; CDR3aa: CASSLRAGVGGYTF
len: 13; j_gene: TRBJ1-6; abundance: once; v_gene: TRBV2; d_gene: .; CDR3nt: TGTGCCACCACGGACAGAATAGGTTCACCCCTCCACTTT; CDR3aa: CATTDRIGSPLHF
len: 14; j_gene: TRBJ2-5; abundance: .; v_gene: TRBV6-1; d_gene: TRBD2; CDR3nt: TGTGCCAGCATGCTAGCGGGGATCCAAGAGACCCAGTACTTC; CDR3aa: CASMLAGIQETQYF
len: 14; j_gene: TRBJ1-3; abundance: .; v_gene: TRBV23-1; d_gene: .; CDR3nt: TGCGCCAGCAGTCAGACGGACAGAGGAAACACCATATATTTT; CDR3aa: CASSQTDRGNTIYF
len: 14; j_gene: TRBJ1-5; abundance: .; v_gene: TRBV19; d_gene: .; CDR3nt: TGTGCCAGTAGTATTACCACAGGACGTCAGCCCCAGCATTTT; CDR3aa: CASSITTGRQPQHF
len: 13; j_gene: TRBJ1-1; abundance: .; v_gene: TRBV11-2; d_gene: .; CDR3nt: TGTGCCAGCAGCCACCCCAGGGGCGCTGGTGCTTTCTTT; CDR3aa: CASSHPRGAGAFF
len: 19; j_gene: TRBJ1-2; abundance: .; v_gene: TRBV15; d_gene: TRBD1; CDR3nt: TGTGCCACCAGCAGACGACCCGCGCAGGGACAGGGGTTTAACTATGGCTACACCTTC; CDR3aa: CATSRRPAQGQGFNYGYTF
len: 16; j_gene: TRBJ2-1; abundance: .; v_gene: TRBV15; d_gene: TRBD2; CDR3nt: TGTGCCACCAGCAGAGATCGGCTAGCGGCTTACAATGAGCAGTTCTTC; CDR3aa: CATSRDRLAAYNEQFF
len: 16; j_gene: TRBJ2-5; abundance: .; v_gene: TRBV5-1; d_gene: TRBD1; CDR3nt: TGCGCCAGCAGCTTGTACAGGGGGATGTACCAAGAGACCCAGTACTTC; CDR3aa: CASSLYRGMYQETQYF
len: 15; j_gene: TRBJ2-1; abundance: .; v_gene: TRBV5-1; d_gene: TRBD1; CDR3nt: TGCGCCAGCAGCCCGAATCCAGGACAGGGGAATGAGCAGTTCTTC; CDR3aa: CASSPNPGQGNEQFF
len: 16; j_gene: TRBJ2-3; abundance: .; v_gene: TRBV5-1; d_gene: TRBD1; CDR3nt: TGCGCCAGCAGCTCCTTGGGACAGGCTTACACAGATACGCAGTATTTT; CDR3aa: CASSSLGQAYTDTQYF